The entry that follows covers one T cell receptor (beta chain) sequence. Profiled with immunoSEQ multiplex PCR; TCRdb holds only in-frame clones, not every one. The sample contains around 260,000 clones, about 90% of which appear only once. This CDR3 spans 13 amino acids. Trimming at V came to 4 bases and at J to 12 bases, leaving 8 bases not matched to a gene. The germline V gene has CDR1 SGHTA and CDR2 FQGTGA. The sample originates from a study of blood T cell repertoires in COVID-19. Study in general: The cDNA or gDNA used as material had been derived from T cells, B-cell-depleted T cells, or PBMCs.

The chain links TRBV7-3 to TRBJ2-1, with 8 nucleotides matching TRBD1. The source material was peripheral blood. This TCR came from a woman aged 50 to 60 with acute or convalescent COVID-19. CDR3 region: CASSSLGQGRQFF. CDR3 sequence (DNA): TGTGCCAGCAGCTCCCTAGGACAGGGCCGGCAGTTCTTC.